These 23 T cell receptor beta chains were sequenced from one sample in a study of blood T cells in healthy people across ages. Primers used in a second PCR of roughly 7 to 11 cycles were a sample-barcoded 5' primer and a J-beta primer mix. TCRdb used MiXCR to reprocess the 5' RACE reads, holding one entry per CDR3 protein. This sample has about 1.7 million distinct CDR3 sequences, with approximately 28% found just once. Material for sequencing was blood. The receptor set was obtained from a woman in her twenties or thirties in good health.

The chain has TRBV5-1 and TRBJ2-4, with a possible D match to TRBD1 (6 bases). This CDR3 has 11 residues. The V end lost 8 bases, the J end lost 7 bases, and 10 bases lay between the germline ends. The germline V gene has CDR1 SGHRS and CDR2 YFSETQ. The CDR3 is CASQGNNIQYF. CDR3 sequence (DNA): TGCGCCAGTCAGGGGAACAACATTCAGTACTTC.

There are a few counts of this clonotype. The rearrangement links TRBV2 to TRBJ2-3; D is uncertain. The CDR3 is 12 amino acids. Germline CDR1 SNHLY, CDR2 FYNNEI. Deletions cut 5 bases from V and 6 bases from J, with 9 bases between. The CDR3 coding sequence is TGTGCCAGCAGTACAACGAGGGATACGCAGTATTTT. Amino acid sequence: CASSTTRDTQYF.

The V and J genes are TRBV7-9 and TRBJ1-5; D call uncertain. CDR3 length: 15 amino acids. Per the germline V gene, CDR1 is SEHNR and CDR2 is FQNEAQ (reference sequence). V was cut by 5 bases and J by 4 bases, with 15 bases left in between. This CDR3 is CASSLDGSPNQPQHF. The CDR3 nucleotides are TGTGCCAGCAGCCTGGACGGATCCCCTAATCAGCCCCAGCATTTT.

The J gene is TRBJ1-2, the V gene TRBV6-1; D gene uncertain. Trimming shortened V by 3 bases and J by 8 bases, and 4 bases separated the two germline ends. The CDR3 has 10 residues. Per the germline V gene, CDR1 is MNHNS and CDR2 is SASEGT. CDR3 nucleotides: TGTGCCAGCAGTGACGACGGCTACACCTTC. Encoded protein: CASSDDGYTF.

CDR3 residues: CASSLDDLKNIQYF. In DNA form, the CDR3 reads TGCGCCAGCAGCTTGGACGACCTAAAAAACATTCAGTACTTC. This rearrangement joins TRBV5-1 to TRBJ2-4; D is undetermined. The CDR3 contains 14 residues. The germline V gene encodes CDR1 SGHRS and CDR2 YFSETQ. The V end lost 0 bases, the J end lost 4 bases, and 8 bases lay between the germline ends.

The chain couples TRBV7-9 to TRBJ2-4, with D maybe TRBD2 (5 bases). Germline V gene sequence: CDR1 SEHNR, CDR2 FQNEAQ (reference sequence). Trimming shortened V by 5 bases and J by 0 bases, and 14 bases separated the two germline ends. This CDR3 is 16 amino acids long. CDR3 DNA sequence: TGTGCCAGCAGCCCCGGGATGAGTTTAGCCAAAAACATTCAGTACTTC. This sequence encodes CASSPGMSLAKNIQYF. Supplemented by reference TRBV7-9 and TRBJ2-4, the full variable domain reads DTGVSQNPRHKITKRGQNVTFRCDPISEHNRLYWYRQTLGQGPEFLTYFQNEAQLEKSRLLSDRFSAERPKGSFSTLEIQRTEQGDSAMYLCASSPGMSLAKNIQYFGAGTRLSVL.

The chain combines TRBV4-1 with TRBJ1-1; the match to TRBD1 covers 9 bases. V was clipped by 7 bases and J by 5 bases; unmatched bases: 11. CDR1 MGHRA and CDR2 YSYEKL come from the germline V gene. The CDR3 is 15 residues long. This CDR3 reads CASTQNRGRGTEAFF. Written as DNA, the CDR3 is TGCGCCAGCACTCAGAACAGGGGGCGAGGGACTGAAGCTTTCTTT.

This clonotype came up a few times. The chain uses TRBV6-5 and TRBJ2-5; D might be TRBD2 (6 bases). This CDR3 contains 15 residues. V was pared by 6 bases and J by 5 bases, with 19 bases between. Germline CDR1 reads MNHEY; CDR2 reads SVGAGI. The CDR3 region is CASRPSRDFIETQYF. CDR3 nucleotide sequence: TGTGCCAGCAGACCTTCCCGGGACTTTATTGAGACCCAGTACTTC.

This clonotype was counted a few times. The V and J genes are TRBV28 and TRBJ2-7; 10 bases map to TRBD1. V gave up 5 bases and J gave up 6 bases; unmatched junction bases: 10. The CDR3 totals 15 residues. Germline-derived CDR1 and CDR2 are MDHEN and SYDVKM. Here the CDR3 DNA reads TGTGCCAGCAGTCGACAGGGGGCCTTTCCGCGCGAGCAGTACTTC. Protein sequence: CASSRQGAFPREQYF.

The chain has TRBV7-2 and TRBJ2-4; 10 bases match TRBD1. The CDR3 extends over 17 amino acids. The germline CDR1 and CDR2 sequences are SGHTA and FQGNSA. The trim removed 0 bases at V and 2 bases at J, leaving 4 bases unmatched. The CDR3, as DNA: TGTGCCAGCAGCTTAGCGACAGGGGGCTACACCAAAAACATTCAGTACTTC. It codes for CASSLATGGYTKNIQYF.

This clonotype has just a few counts. The chain links TRBV12-3 or TRBV12-4 to TRBJ2-3, with D hard to call. V shed 3 bases and J shed 0 bases, with 16 bases lying between them. This CDR3 has 17 residues. In nucleotides, the CDR3 is TGTGCCAGCAGTTTCGGGTTCGGGTGGTTGAGCACAGATACGCAGTATTTT. As protein: CASSFGFGWLSTDTQYF.

The chain joins TRBV5-1 to TRBJ1-1; D unresolved. V shed 7 bases and J shed 1 base, with 17 bases lying between them. From germline, CDR1 is SGHRS and CDR2 YFSETQ. The CDR3 spans 15 residues. The CDR3 spells CASAPGSSQNTEAFF. The CDR3 DNA reads as TGCGCCAGCGCCCCAGGATCGTCACAGAACACTGAAGCTTTCTTT.

The V call is TRBV11-3, the J call TRBJ2-1, with 7 bases lining up with TRBD2. After removal of 5 bases from V and 7 bases from J, the junction contained 8 bases not matched to a gene. CDR1 SGHNT and CDR2 YENEEA come from the germline V gene. This CDR3 comprises 14 residues. The CDR3 region has the DNA TGTGCCAGCAGCCTCCGGGACTATTCGAATGAGCAGTTCTTC. It is translated as CASSLRDYSNEQFF.

This chain uses TRBV18 with TRBJ2-6; D is perhaps TRBD1 (5 bases). The CDR3 length is 17 residues. Germline V gene data show CDR1 as KGHSH and CDR2 as LQKENI. V shed 2 bases and J shed 0 bases, with 11 bases lying between them. CDR3 bases: TGTGCCAGCTCACCAGGGGCGCCTCTCTCTGGGGCCAACGTCCTGACTTTC. This codes for CASSPGAPLSGANVLTF. Full variable domain (remainder filled in from reference TRBV18 and TRBJ2-6): NAGVMQNPRHLVRRRGQEARLRCSPMKGHSHVYWYRQLPEEGLKFMVYLQKENIIDESGMPKERFSAEFPKEGPSILRIQQVVRGDSAAYFCASSPGAPLSGANVLTFGAGSRLTVL.

CDR3 sequence: CASSDKGLAGVEQFF. The CDR3 coding sequence is TGTGCCAGCAGTGATAAGGGACTAGCGGGAGTTGAGCAGTTCTTC. The V call is TRBV2, the J call TRBJ2-1, with 14 bases aligning to TRBD2. CDR3 size: 15 residues. Germline trimming cut 3 bases from V and 9 bases from J; bases unmatched to any gene: 4. Germline V gene lookup returns CDR1 SNHLY and CDR2 FYNNEI.

This clonotype was detected ten times or more. V is TRBV29-1 and J is TRBJ2-1, with 11 bases that match TRBD2. The germline gives CDR1 SQVTM, CDR2 ANQGSEA. V dropped 4 bases and J dropped 0; count of bases not matched to a gene: 14. The length of the CDR3 is 19 residues. The CDR3 DNA reads as TGCAGCGTTGCAGGGCTAGCGGGGGGCGAACCTTTCTCCTACAATGAGCAGTTCTTC. Translating it yields CSVAGLAGGEPFSYNEQFF.

As regards this clonotype: A much more abundant neighbour one base away suggests this may be a read error. The CDR3 nucleotides are TGCAGCGCCGGCGGCCCCAATGAGCAGTACTTC. It codes for CSAGGPNEQYF. V gene TRBV29-1 combines with J gene TRBJ2-1, with no clear D. The J call may be faulty, since TRBJ2-7 better matches the DNA end. The germline V gene has CDR1 SQVTM and CDR2 ANQGSEA. The length of the CDR3 is 11 residues.

This clonotype was observed a handful of times. The chain combines TRBV29-1 with TRBJ2-1; possible D gene TRBD2, 6 bases. Germline V gene sequence: CDR1 SQVTM, CDR2 ANQGSEA. The CDR3 covers 13 residues. V was trimmed by 4 bases and J by 5 bases, leaving 12 bases between them. This CDR3 reads CSVGGGKNNEQFF. For the CDR3, the DNA is TGCAGCGTTGGTGGGGGGAAAAACAATGAGCAGTTCTTC.

This clonotype was recorded at least ten times. The V call is TRBV20-1, the J call TRBJ1-2; D is perhaps TRBD1 (6 bases). The CDR3 consists of 15 residues. Germline V gene sequence: CDR1 DFQATT, CDR2 SNEGSKA (reference sequence). The germline V and J ends were trimmed by 3 bases and 2 bases, with 16 bases remaining between them. DNA for the CDR3: TGCAGTGCTAGCGATGGCGGGCAGGGGAACTATGGCTACACCTTC. As protein: CSASDGGQGNYGYTF.

The sample holds many counts of this clonotype. J is TRBJ2-7 and V is TRBV20-1; perhaps TRBD2 as D (5 bases). Per the germline V gene, CDR1 is DFQATT and CDR2 is SNEGSKA (reference sequence). The V end lost 1 base, the J end lost 6 bases, and 19 bases lay between the germline ends. This CDR3 region has 15 residues. CDR3 in DNA: TGCAGTGCTAGAGGTGCCCAGCGGAACCCCAGCGAGCAGTACTTC. Its translation: CSARGAQRNPSEQYF.

This clonotype has ten or more counts. CDR3 residues: CASSSLRRQETQYF. The CDR3 nucleotides are TGTGCCAGCAGCTCCCTTCGCAGGCAAGAGACCCAGTACTTC. This chain links TRBV11-3 with TRBJ2-5; D is ambiguous. This CDR3 contains 14 residues. The V end lost 4 bases, the J end lost 2 bases, and 11 bases lay between the germline ends. Germline V gene data show CDR1 as SGHNT and CDR2 as YENEEA. The full variable domain, completed using reference TRBV11-3 and TRBJ2-5, is EAGVVQSPRYKIIEKKQPVAFWCNPISGHNTLYWYLQNLGQGPELLIRYENEEAVDDSQLPKDRFSAERLKGVDSTLKIQPAELGDSAVYLCASSSLRRQETQYFGPGTRLLVL.

This sequence joins TRBV20-1 and TRBJ2-1; 13 nucleotides align to TRBD2. V shed 6 bases and J 7 bases; nucleotides not matched to a gene: 9. Germline assignment: CDR1 DFQATT and CDR2 SNEGSKA (reference sequence). The CDR3 has 15 residues. The CDR3 DNA reads TGCAGTGCCACTAGCGGGGGGGGGAGCGGGAATGAGCAGTTCTTC. Translating gives CSATSGGGSGNEQFF.

This clonotype was counted only a few times. The V and J genes are TRBV2 and TRBJ2-7; TRBD1 might be the D (5 bases). The V and J ends lost 1 base and 0 bases respectively, with 16 bases between them. CDR3 length: 17 residues. Germline V gene lookup returns CDR1 SNHLY and CDR2 FYNNEI. CDR3 DNA sequence: TGTGCCAGCAGTGAAGTGGGCAGGGCAACATCCTCCTACGAGCAGTACTTC. It encodes CASSEVGRATSSYEQYF. The whole variable domain, remainder taken from reference TRBV2 and TRBJ2-7, is EPEVTQTPSHQVTQMGQEVILRCVPISNHLYFYWYRQILGQKVEFLVSFYNNEISEKSEIFDDQFSVERPDGSNFTLKIRSTKLEDSAMYFCASSEVGRATSSYEQYFGPGTRLTVT.